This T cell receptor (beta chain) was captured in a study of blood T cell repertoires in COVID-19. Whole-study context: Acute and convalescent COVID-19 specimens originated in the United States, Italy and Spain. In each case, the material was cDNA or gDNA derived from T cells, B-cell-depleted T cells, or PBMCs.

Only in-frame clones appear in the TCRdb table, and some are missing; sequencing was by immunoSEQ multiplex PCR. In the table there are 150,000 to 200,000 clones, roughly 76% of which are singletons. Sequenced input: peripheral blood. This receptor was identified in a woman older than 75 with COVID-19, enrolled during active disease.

CDR3 nucleotides: TGTGCCTGGAGTGGCCGGGACAGGGGAAGGGAGGGCTACACCTTC. Translating it yields CAWSGRDRGREGYTF. This chain links TRBV30 with TRBJ1-2; 10 bases map to TRBD1. Trimming cost V 1 base and J 8 bases; bases outside gene matches: 10. Germline V gene data show CDR1 as GTSNPN and CDR2 as SVGIG (reference sequence). The CDR3 covers 15 residues.